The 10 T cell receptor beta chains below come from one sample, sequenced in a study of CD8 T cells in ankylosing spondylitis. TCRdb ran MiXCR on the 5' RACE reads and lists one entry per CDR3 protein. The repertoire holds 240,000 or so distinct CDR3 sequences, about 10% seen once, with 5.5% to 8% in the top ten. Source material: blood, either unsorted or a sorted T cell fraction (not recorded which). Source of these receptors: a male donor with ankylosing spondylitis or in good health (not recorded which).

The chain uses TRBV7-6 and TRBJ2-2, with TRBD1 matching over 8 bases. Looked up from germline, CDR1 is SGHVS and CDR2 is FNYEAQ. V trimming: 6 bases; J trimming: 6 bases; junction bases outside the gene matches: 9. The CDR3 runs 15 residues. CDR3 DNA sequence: TGTGCCAGCAGTCCGCCCCAGGGGGCTGCCGGGGAGCTGTTTTTT. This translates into CASSPPQGAAGELFF.

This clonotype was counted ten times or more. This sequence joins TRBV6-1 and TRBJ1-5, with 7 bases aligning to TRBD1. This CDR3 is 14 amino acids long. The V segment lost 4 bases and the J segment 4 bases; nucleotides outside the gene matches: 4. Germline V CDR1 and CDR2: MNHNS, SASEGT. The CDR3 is CASSGDSPNQPQHF. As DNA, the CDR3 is TGTGCCAGCAGTGGGGACAGCCCTAATCAGCCCCAGCATTTT.

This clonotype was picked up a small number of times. CDR3 protein: CASSPHPRLAGIRTDTQYF. CDR3 coding DNA: TGTGCCAGCAGCCCACACCCCAGACTAGCGGGAATCCGCACAGATACGCAGTATTTT. This rearrangement joins TRBV27 to TRBJ2-3; 11 bases fit TRBD2. CDR1 MNHEY and CDR2 SMNVEV come from the germline V gene (reference sequence). V shed 6 bases and J 1 base; nucleotides not matched to a gene: 15. The CDR3 extends over 19 amino acids.

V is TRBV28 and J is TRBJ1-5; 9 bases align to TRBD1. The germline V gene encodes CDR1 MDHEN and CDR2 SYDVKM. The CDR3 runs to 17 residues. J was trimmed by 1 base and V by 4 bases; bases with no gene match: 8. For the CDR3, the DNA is TGTGCCAGCAGTTATAATTTGGGACAGGGCAGCAATCAGCCCCAGCATTTT. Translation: CASSYNLGQGSNQPQHF.

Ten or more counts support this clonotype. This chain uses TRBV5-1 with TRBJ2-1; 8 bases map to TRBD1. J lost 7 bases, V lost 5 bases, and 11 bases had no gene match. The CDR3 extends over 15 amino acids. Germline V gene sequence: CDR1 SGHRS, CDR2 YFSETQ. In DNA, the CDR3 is TGCGCCAGCAGGGCCGGGACAGGAGATTCTAATGAGCAGTTCTTC. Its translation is CASRAGTGDSNEQFF.

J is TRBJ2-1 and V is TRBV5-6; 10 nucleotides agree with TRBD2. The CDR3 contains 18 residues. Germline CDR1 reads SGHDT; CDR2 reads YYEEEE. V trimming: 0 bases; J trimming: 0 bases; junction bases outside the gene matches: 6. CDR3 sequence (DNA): TGTGCCAGCAGCTTGGCCGGGGCTAGCGGGAGCTCCTACAATGAGCAGTTCTTC. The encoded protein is CASSLAGASGSSYNEQFF.

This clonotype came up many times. The CDR3 protein is CASSGHSYEQYF. CDR3 coding DNA: TGTGCCAGCAGTGGACACTCCTACGAGCAGTACTTC. The chain combines TRBV27 with TRBJ2-7, with D possibly being TRBD1 (5 bases). The germline V gene encodes CDR1 MNHEY and CDR2 SMNVEV (reference sequence). With 5 bases removed from V and 0 bases from J, the gap between germline ends came to 5 bases. The CDR3 runs to 12 residues.

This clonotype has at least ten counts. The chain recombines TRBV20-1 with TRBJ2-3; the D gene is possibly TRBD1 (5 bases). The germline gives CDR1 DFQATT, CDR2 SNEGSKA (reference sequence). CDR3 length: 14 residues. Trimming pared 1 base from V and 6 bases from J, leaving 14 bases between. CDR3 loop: CSARVGARIDTQYF. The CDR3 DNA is TGCAGTGCTAGAGTTGGGGCTCGCATCGATACGCAGTATTTT.

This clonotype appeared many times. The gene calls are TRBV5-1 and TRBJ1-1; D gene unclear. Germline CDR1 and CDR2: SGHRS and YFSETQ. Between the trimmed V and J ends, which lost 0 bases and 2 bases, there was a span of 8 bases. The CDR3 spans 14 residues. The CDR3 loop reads CASSLEAPNTEAFF. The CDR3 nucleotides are TGCGCCAGCAGCTTGGAGGCACCAAACACTGAAGCTTTCTTT.

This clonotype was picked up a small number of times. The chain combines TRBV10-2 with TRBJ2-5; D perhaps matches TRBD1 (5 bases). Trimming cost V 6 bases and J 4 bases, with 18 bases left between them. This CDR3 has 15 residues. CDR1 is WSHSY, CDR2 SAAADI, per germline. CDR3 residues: CASSDQTVNRETQYF. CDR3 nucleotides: TGCGCCAGCAGCGATCAGACAGTTAATCGAGAGACCCAGTACTTC.